This entry lists 5 T cell receptor beta chains sequenced from one sample in a study of shared clonotypes between healthy human individuals. Clones were sequenced by immunoSEQ multiplex PCR, and TCRdb holds only the in-frame ones, with some missing. The sample contains 2 million to 2.5 million clones, approximately 90% of which appear only once. Source material: naive CD4+ T cells from PBMCs. The sample's subset: CD45RA+ positively selected. These receptors originate from a man aged 18 to 29 in good health. Some clones in this sample may be carry-over from other donors' samples.

The J gene is TRBJ2-7, the V gene TRBV6-1; TRBD1 is a possible D gene (5 bases). CDR3 length: 11 residues. The V gene's germline CDR1 is MNHNS and CDR2 SASEGT. V was shortened by 6 bases and J by 6 bases, with 9 bases between the two germline ends. The CDR3 DNA reads TGTGCCAGCAGCGTAGGGGCCGAGCAGTACTTC. This codes for CASSVGAEQYF.

V gene TRBV5-1 combines with J gene TRBJ2-1, with D unresolved. V was pared by 0 bases and J by 0 bases, with 10 bases between. This CDR3 comprises 16 residues. The germline V gene encodes CDR1 SGHRS and CDR2 YFSETQ. The CDR3 coding sequence is TGCGCCAGCAGCTTGGTGGCTAGACCCTCCTACAATGAGCAGTTCTTC. Translating it yields CASSLVARPSYNEQFF.

V and J are TRBV28 and TRBJ2-4; possible D gene TRBD1, 5 bases. In germline, CDR1 is MDHEN, CDR2 SYDVKM. The V and J ends lost 8 bases and 5 bases respectively, with 10 bases between them. The CDR3 is 12 residues long. DNA of the CDR3: TGTGCCAGCGGGGCCTGGGAAAACATTCAGTACTTC. This gives the protein CASGAWENIQYF.

This clone has a handful of counts. The genes are TRBV5-1 and TRBJ1-1; unclear D gene. Germline CDR1 is SGHRS and CDR2 is YFSETQ. This CDR3 region has 14 residues. V shed 1 base and J shed 0 bases, with 7 bases lying between them. The CDR3, as DNA: TGCGCCAGCAGCTTGCGTCCCCTGAACACTGAAGCTTTCTTT. Its protein product is CASSLRPLNTEAFF.

The chain has TRBV30 and TRBJ1-4; 12 bases map to TRBD1. J was trimmed by 7 bases and V by 3 bases; bases with no gene match: 6. CDR1 and CDR2 (germline): GTSNPN, SVGIG (reference sequence). The CDR3 is made up of 15 amino acids. CDR3 bases: TGTGCCTGGAGCCTTGGGACAGGGGGCGGTGAAAAACTGTTTTTT. This translates into CAWSLGTGGGEKLFF.